This T cell receptor (beta chain) was sequenced for a study of blood T cell repertoires in COVID-19. Whole-study context: Some COVID-19 samples were acute and others convalescent; all came from the United States, Italy and Spain.

Clones were sequenced by immunoSEQ multiplex PCR, and TCRdb holds only the in-frame ones, with some missing. The data hold about 110,000 clones, with 80% observed a single time. The sample holds a few counts of this clone. Germline V CDR1 and CDR2: MNHEY, SVGAGI. V gave up 6 bases and J gave up 2 bases, with 8 bases separating them. The CDR3 is 12 amino acids. This sequence joins TRBV6-5 and TRBJ2-7; D not resolved. Material: peripheral blood. This clonotype originated in a human donor in a cohort sampled during active or convalescent COVID-19. CDR3 sequence (DNA): TGTGCCAGCAGACAGTTACCCTACGAGCAGTACTTC. The encoded protein is CASRQLPYEQYF.